Below, one TCR beta chain is given with its context. The protocol was immunoSEQ multiplex PCR, while the TCRdb copy is restricted to in-frame clones and leaves out a portion. The sample has 95,000 or so clones, approximately 80% seen once. V shed 8 bases and J 0 bases; nucleotides not matched to a gene: 9. Germline V CDR1 and CDR2: SNHLY, FYNNEI. The CDR3 contains 16 residues. This sample was included in a study of blood T cell repertoires in COVID-19. This clonotype was sampled from a human donor in a cohort sampled during active COVID-19. The sequenced material came from peripheral blood. The genes are TRBV2 and TRBJ1-4; 7 nucleotides line up with TRBD1. The CDR3 protein is CASSRQGPSTNEKLFF. The CDR3 DNA sequence: TGTGCCAGCTCTCGACAGGGCCCTTCAACTAATGAAAAACTGTTTTTT.